This T cell receptor beta chain was found in a study of blood T cell repertoires in COVID-19. Study as a whole: Samples of COVID-19 (acute and convalescent) were obtained from the United States, Italy and Spain. PBMCs, B-cell-depleted T cells, or T cells were the source of the cDNA or gDNA that made up the material.

Original processing methods: Nucleated cell number was recorded as an estimate derived from reference gene primer amplification. Measured with immunoSEQ multiplex PCR; TCRdb has only the in-frame clones, and not every one. V and J calls and clone size are given by that table; D and trimming were obtained from the DNA. The repertoire includes 100,000 to 120,000 clones, roughly 84% of them detected once, and about 3.4% sits in the top ten. The clonotype comes from a man aged 40-49 years with acute or convalescent COVID-19. The sequenced material came from peripheral blood.

The CDR3 here is CASSDGAGGPDTQYF. Written as DNA, the CDR3 is TGTGCCAGCAGCGATGGAGCGGGGGGGCCAGATACGCAGTATTTT. The chain carries TRBV6-2 or TRBV6-3 and TRBJ2-3; 10 bases are shared with TRBD2. Germline assignment: CDR1 MNHEY and CDR2 SVGEGT. J was trimmed by 4 bases and V by 6 bases; bases with no gene match: 7. CDR3 length: 15 residues.